Described below is a single TCR beta chain sequence and its context. This record belongs to a study of blood T cell repertoires in COVID-19. The repertoire was sequenced with immunoSEQ multiplex PCR; TCRdb's copy has only in-frame clones and lacks some. This sample has around 250,000 clones, with about 85% found just once. Germline V CDR1 and CDR2: SGHRS, YFSETQ. V trimming: 0 bases; J trimming: 9 bases; junction bases outside the gene matches: 9. The CDR3 is 16 amino acids. The chain is built from TRBV5-1 and TRBJ2-1; TRBD2 aligns across 10 bases. The sequence came from a man between 18 and 29 years old with active or convalescent COVID-19. The sequencing input was peripheral blood. The CDR3 DNA sequence: TGCGCCAGCAGCTTGGCTAGCGGGGGATCTGGACTTGAGCAGTTCTTC. Its translation is CASSLASGGSGLEQFF.